These 30 T cell receptor beta chains came from one sample sequenced in a study of breast tumors, draining lymph nodes, adjacent tissues. Axillary draining lymph nodes of breast cancer patients supplied the node samples. One entry per CDR3 protein, called by TCRdb with MiXCR from the multiplex PCR reads. The sample includes 200,000 to 250,000 distinct CDR3 sequences, about 30% of them seen just once. The sequencing input was axillary lymph node tissue. The receptors stem from a female donor with breast cancer. Some clones in this sample may be carry-over from other donors' samples.

The DNA of the CDR3 is TGCAGTGCTAACCAGGACAGGGCGAACACTGAAGCTTTCTTT. This translates into CSANQDRANTEAFF. The chain uses TRBV20-1 and TRBJ1-1; 8 bases align to TRBD1. CDR3 size: 14 residues. Trimming removed 4 bases from V and 1 base from J; junction bases left unmatched: 5. From germline, CDR1 is DFQATT and CDR2 SNEGSKA (reference sequence).

V is TRBV20-1 and J is TRBJ2-7, with D possibly TRBD2 on 6 matching bases. V gave up 5 bases and J gave up 0 bases, with 17 bases separating them. In germline, CDR1 is DFQATT, CDR2 SNEGSKA (reference sequence). This CDR3 region has 15 residues. CDR3 nucleotides: TGCAGTGCTGATCCTCGGGACGGGAGCTCCTACGAGCAGTACTTC. Translated, it gives CSADPRDGSSYEQYF.

The gene calls are TRBV7-2 and TRBJ1-6, with D perhaps TRBD1 (5 bases). Germline CDR1 and CDR2: SGHTA and FQGNSA. V was trimmed by 4 bases and J by 7 bases, leaving 14 bases between them. The CDR3 has 15 residues. Here the CDR3 DNA reads TGTGCCAGCAGCTCAGGCAGGGTTTCGAATTCACCCCTCCACTTT. Its protein is CASSSGRVSNSPLHF. Full variable domain (rest looked up from reference TRBV7-2 and TRBJ1-6): GAGVSQSPSNKVTEKGKDVELRCDPISGHTALYWYRQSLGQGLEFLIYFQGNSAPDKSGLPSDRFSAERTGGSVSTLTIQRTQQEDSAVYLCASSSGRVSNSPLHFGNGTRLTVT.

This clonotype has ten or more counts. The genes are TRBV20-1 and TRBJ2-1, with no clear D. The V and J ends lost 5 bases and 0 bases respectively, with 11 bases between them. Germline CDR1 DFQATT, CDR2 SNEGSKA (reference sequence). The CDR3 is 14 residues long. The CDR3 nucleotides read TGCAGTGCTTCGTCTCGGAGCTCCTACAATGAGCAGTTCTTC. Encoded protein: CSASSRSSYNEQFF.

This clonotype was recorded only once. An end of the junction differs from the germline gene, which may be a read error. The rearrangement joins TRBV7-2 to TRBJ1-6, with a tentative D call TRBD1 (6 bases). CDR3 length: 15 residues. Germline loops: CDR1 SGHTA, CDR2 FQGNSA. In DNA form, the CDR3 reads TGTGCCAGCAGCTTAGCGCGGGGGGCTCGGTCACCCCTTCACTTT. The encoded protein is CASSLARGARSPLHF.

This clonotype has a count of ten or more. The chain combines TRBV12-3 or TRBV12-4 with TRBJ2-5, with 7 bases fitting TRBD2. V lost 3 bases to trimming and J lost 5 bases; unmatched junction nucleotides: 3. CDR3 size: 13 residues. CDR3: CASSFAREETQYF. Here the CDR3 DNA reads TGTGCCAGCAGTTTCGCGCGGGAGGAGACCCAGTACTTC.

A word on this clonotype: Sequence at one end of the junction differs from germline and may be a read error. CDR3 loop: CSASGDRANYGCTF. In DNA, the CDR3 is TGCAGTGCTAGTGGGGACAGGGCTAACTATGGCTGCACCTTC. The rearrangement uses TRBV20-1 and TRBJ1-2; 9 positions match TRBD1. The CDR3 length is 14 residues. Germline CDR1 DFQATT, CDR2 SNEGSKA (reference sequence).

This clonotype has ten or more counts. The genes are TRBV29-1 and TRBJ2-2, with 8 bases lining up with TRBD1. The CDR3 has 13 amino acids. The trim removed 7 bases at V and 6 bases at J, leaving 7 bases unmatched. Germline V gives CDR1 SQVTM, CDR2 ANQGSEA. The CDR3 sequence: CSARQGPAGELFF. CDR3 DNA sequence: TGCAGCGCCAGACAGGGGCCCGCCGGGGAGCTGTTTTTT.

Points on this clonotype: As the CDR3 is not closed by the conserved phenylalanine or tryptophan, this likely results from a read error. V gene TRBV9 combines with J gene TRBJ2-3; 10 bases line up with TRBD2. Trimming at V came to 1 base and at J to 9 bases, leaving 2 bases not matched to a gene. CDR3 size: 13 residues. The germline CDR1 and CDR2 sequences are SGDLS and YYNGEE. The CDR3 here is CASSVSGRATQYS. CDR3 nucleotide sequence: TGTGCCAGCAGCGTAAGCGGGAGGGCCACGCAGTATTCT.

Many counts were recorded for this clonotype. The chain is built from TRBV7-8 and TRBJ1-5; 9 bases fit TRBD1. CDR3 length equals 16 residues. Trimming took 5 bases from V and 4 from J; bases not matched to a gene: 9. CDR1 is SGHVS and CDR2 is FQNEAQ in the germline V gene. The CDR3 protein is CASSLHRGRGNQPQHF. DNA for the CDR3: TGTGCCAGCAGCCTGCACAGGGGGCGAGGTAATCAGCCCCAGCATTTT.

In its sample, this clonotype was seen many times. The chain combines TRBV7-8 with TRBJ2-3; 12 bases fit TRBD1. The germline V gene encodes CDR1 SGHVS and CDR2 FQNEAQ. This CDR3 comprises 17 residues. The V and J ends lost 5 bases and 2 bases, in that order; junction bases with no gene match: 8. As DNA, the CDR3 is TGTGCCAGCAGCACAACCGGGACAGGGGGCATCACAGATACGCAGTATTTT. Protein product: CASSTTGTGGITDTQYF. The complete variable domain, with remaining parts taken from reference TRBV7-8 and TRBJ2-3, reads GAGVSQSPRYKVAKRGQDVALRCDPISGHVSLFWYQQALGQGPEFLTYFQNEAQLDKSGLPSDRFFAERPEGSVSTLKIQRTQQEDSAVYLCASSTTGTGGITDTQYFGPGTRLTVL.

The chain employs TRBV7-6 and TRBJ1-5; D unclear. The germline CDR1 and CDR2 sequences are SGHVS and FNYEAQ. The CDR3 is made up of 11 amino acids. Trimming left V 5 bases short and J 11 bases short, with 10 bases between. Here the CDR3 reads CASSTQETQHF. CDR3 sequence (DNA): TGTGCCAGCAGCACCCAAGAGACCCAGCATTTT.

The chain is built from TRBV20-1 and TRBJ1-2, with D tentatively TRBD1 (5 bases). The germline V gene encodes CDR1 DFQATT and CDR2 SNEGSKA (reference sequence). V was trimmed by 1 base and J by 4 bases, leaving 13 bases between them. The CDR3 runs 14 residues. This CDR3 is CSARVTGEAYGYTF. CDR3 nucleotides: TGCAGTGCTAGAGTAACGGGGGAGGCCTATGGCTACACCTTC.

As regards this clonotype: Possible read error: a much larger clone is one base away. The V gene is TRBV7-2, the J gene TRBJ2-1; 10 nucleotides align to TRBD1. From germline, CDR1 is SGHTA and CDR2 FQGNSA. CDR3 length: 14 amino acids. CDR3 protein: CASSPRQGAGEQLF. DNA for the CDR3: TGTGCCAGCAGCCCCCGACAGGGGGCTGGGGAGCAGCTCTTC.

Comment on this clonotype: This may be a read error: a much more frequent sequence differs by one nucleotide. The chain carries TRBV19 and TRBJ2-1; D might be TRBD2 (6 bases). The length of the CDR3 is 17 residues. In germline, CDR1 is LNHDA, CDR2 SQIVND (reference sequence). CDR3 loop: CASSVDLRGRRSNEQFF. The CDR3 bases are TGTGCCAGTAGTGTAGATCTTCGGGGGAGAAGGAGTAATGAGCAGTTCTTC.

This chain uses TRBV16 with TRBJ2-2, with a weak D call TRBD2 (5 bases). The CDR3 runs 13 residues. Trimming removed 5 bases from V and 5 bases from J, with 9 bases in between. Germline CDR1 KGHSY, CDR2 FQNENV. The CDR3 coding sequence is TGTGCCAGCAGCTGGACTGGAACCGGGGAGCTGTTTTTT. Translated, it gives CASSWTGTGELFF. Looking up the rest from reference TRBV16 and TRBJ2-2 gives the full variable domain: GEEVAQTPKHLVRGEGQKAKLYCAPIKGHSYVFWYQQVLKNEFKFLISFQNENVFDETGMPKERFSAKCLPNSPCSLEIQATKLEDSAVYFCASSWTGTGELFFGEGSRLTVL.

This clonotype was observed many times. V and J are TRBV4-3 and TRBJ2-7, with D uncertain. The ends were cut back, 1 base at V and 6 bases at J, with 13 bases in the middle. The germline V gene encodes CDR1 LGHNA and CDR2 YSLEER. This CDR3 spans 14 amino acids. In DNA form, the CDR3 reads TGCGCCAGCAGCCAAGCCCACAAGTTGTCCGAGCAGTACTTC. This codes for CASSQAHKLSEQYF.

As concerns this clonotype: The junction shows a germline mismatch at one end, possibly a read error. This rearrangement joins TRBV7-9 to TRBJ1-4; D is unresolved. The germline V gene has CDR1 SEHNR and CDR2 FQNEAQ (reference sequence). The CDR3 has 14 amino acids. The CDR3: CASSLAGNYEKLLF. Written as DNA, the CDR3 is TGTGCCAGCAGCTTAGCCGGAAATTATGAAAAACTGCTTTTT.

J is TRBJ2-3 and V is TRBV20-1, with 15 bases identical to TRBD2. CDR1 is DFQATT, CDR2 SNEGSKA, per germline (reference sequence). V gave up 3 bases and J gave up 3 bases; unmatched junction bases: 7. This CDR3 region has 17 residues. CDR3 nucleotide sequence: TGCAGTGCTAGTCGCGGGACTAGCGGGAGGAGGACAGATACGCAGTATTTT. This gives the protein CSASRGTSGRRTDTQYF.

Comment on this clonotype: At one of its ends the junction is not consistent with the germline gene, which may arise from a read error. V and J are TRBV25-1 and TRBJ2-6; TRBD1 or TRBD2 may be the D gene (5 bases each). This CDR3 spans 16 amino acids. Germline V gives CDR1 MGHDK, CDR2 SYGVNS. CDR3 in DNA: TGCGCCAGCAGCGAGGGTTCTTACTCTGGGGCCAACGCCCTGACTTTC. Translation gives CASSEGSYSGANALTF.

This clonotype was seen ten or more times. The J gene is TRBJ2-1, the V gene TRBV10-3, with a tentative D call TRBD1 (5 bases). This CDR3 has 12 residues. Germline V CDR1 and CDR2: ENHRY, SYGVKD. V was cut by 4 bases and J by 7 bases, with 8 bases left in between. CDR3 in amino acids: CAISAQGNEQFF. The CDR3 nucleotides read TGTGCCATCAGTGCTCAGGGTAATGAGCAGTTCTTC.

Remarks on this clonotype: One end of the junction fails to match germline, which may point to a read error. The chain has TRBV7-6 and TRBJ1-4, with D perhaps matching TRBD1 (6 bases). The germline V gene encodes CDR1 SGHVS and CDR2 FNYEAQ. The CDR3 length is 13 residues. The CDR3 DNA follows: TGTGCCAGCAGCTCACAGGGATATGAAAAACTGTATTTT. Its translation: CASSSQGYEKLYF.

The chain uses TRBV19 and TRBJ2-2; TRBD1 might be the D (5 bases). The V and J ends lost 3 bases and 6 bases respectively, with 8 bases between them. Germline CDR1 is LNHDA and CDR2 is SQIVND (reference sequence). The CDR3 totals 13 residues. The CDR3 region is CASSISGPGELFF. CDR3 DNA sequence: TGTGCCAGTAGTATTTCAGGGCCCGGGGAGCTGTTTTTT.

As regards this clonotype: Germline and junction disagree at one end, which may indicate a read error. The V and J genes are TRBV20-1 and TRBJ1-2; D remains unclear. CDR1 is DFQATT, CDR2 SNEGSKA, per germline (reference sequence). This CDR3 comprises 13 residues. Here the CDR3 reads CSAGVRGYDGYTF. The CDR3 coding sequence is TGCAGTGCTGGAGTAAGAGGGTATGATGGTTACACCTTC.

This clonotype occurred a few times. A single base separates this from a much larger clone, so it may be a read error. The rearrangement joins TRBV6-6 to TRBJ2-2; the D gene could be TRBD1 or TRBD2 (5 bases each). V was trimmed by 8 bases and J by 6 bases, leaving 16 bases between them. Germline assignment: CDR1 MNHNY and CDR2 SVGAGI (reference sequence). The CDR3 extends over 14 amino acids. CDR3 DNA: TGTGCCAGCGTTCCGGGGCCGAAGCCCGGGGAGCTGTTTTTT. This codes for CASVPGPKPGELFF.

This clonotype was observed many times. For the CDR3, the DNA is TGTGCCAGCAGCTTAAAGGGACTAGCGGGAGGAGTGGCCGGGGAGCTGTTTTTT. Encoded protein: CASSLKGLAGGVAGELFF. The chain links TRBV7-2 to TRBJ2-2; TRBD2 matches at 15 bases. The CDR3 covers 18 residues. Germline CDR1 reads SGHTA; CDR2 reads FQGNSA. The ends lost 2 bases at V and 6 bases at J; junction bases unmatched: 7. Full variable domain (missing parts from reference TRBV7-2 and TRBJ2-2): GAGVSQSPSNKVTEKGKDVELRCDPISGHTALYWYRQSLGQGLEFLIYFQGNSAPDKSGLPSDRFSAERTGGSVSTLTIQRTQQEDSAVYLCASSLKGLAGGVAGELFFGEGSRLTVL.

There are a few counts of this clonotype. This chain joins TRBV27 and TRBJ2-2; 7 positions agree with TRBD1. Germline CDR1 reads MNHEY; CDR2 reads SMNVEV (reference sequence). V lost 3 bases, J lost 7 bases, and 14 bases stayed unmatched. This CDR3 has 17 amino acids. The CDR3 sequence is CASSLVETGTDIGELFF. CDR3 coding DNA: TGTGCCAGCAGTTTGGTGGAGACAGGGACGGACATCGGGGAGCTGTTTTTT.

This clonotype was recorded many times. The rearrangement links TRBV3-1 to TRBJ1-6; TRBD1 matches 9 bases. V lost 6 bases, J lost 6 bases, and 6 bases stayed unmatched. This CDR3 spans 15 amino acids. Germline V lookup: CDR1 LGHDT, CDR2 YNNKEL (reference sequence). CDR3 sequence reads: CASRGLGQGNSPLHF. The CDR3 region has the DNA TGTGCCAGCAGGGGGCTGGGACAGGGTAATTCACCCCTCCACTTT.

Points on this clonotype: This may be a read error: a much more frequent sequence differs by one nucleotide. No conserved phenylalanine or tryptophan is present at the end of the CDR3, so a read error is the likely explanation. CDR3 in DNA: TGTGCCAGCAGCGTAGACTCCCAAGAGACCCAGTACCCC. It specifies CASSVDSQETQYP. V usage is TRBV9 and J usage is TRBJ2-5; unclear D gene. The CDR3 has 13 residues. Germline lookup yields CDR1 SGDLS and CDR2 YYNGEE. The V gene lost 0 bases and the J gene lost 1 base, with 4 bases spanning the gap.

At least ten counts were recorded for this clonotype. The rearrangement uses TRBV20-1 and TRBJ2-2; 12 bases match TRBD1. Germline CDR1 reads DFQATT; CDR2 reads SNEGSKA (reference sequence). The ends lost 7 bases at V and 1 base at J; junction bases unmatched: 7. The CDR3 sequence is 16 residues long. CDR3 nucleotide sequence: TGCAGTGTTACGGGACAGGGGGCCGGGAACACCGGGGAGCTGTTTTTT. The encoded protein is CSVTGQGAGNTGELFF.